Listed below are T cell receptor beta chains from one sample, sequenced in a study of shared clonotypes between healthy human individuals. Sequencing was performed with immunoSEQ multiplex PCR; in TCRdb, only in-frame clones are kept and a portion is missing. The sample lists a few million clones; 85% to 95% were seen once. The sample taken for sequencing was naive CD4+ T cells from PBMCs. The receptors derive from a man between 18 and 35 years old in good health. Some clones in this sample may be carry-over from other donors' samples. The CDR3 runs from the conserved cysteine through the conserved F or W. A D gene is named only where the DNA matches it firmly. Size tells how often a clone was seen (once, few, many) or the class of an expanded clone, and some rows leave it out.

d_call	clone_size	j_call	v_call	cdr3_nt	cdr3_aa
TRBD2	NA	TRBJ2-3	TRBV18	TGTGCCAGCTCACCACCCTCGGCGGGAGGAGGCGATACGCAGTATTTT	CASSPPSAGGGDTQYF
NA	NA	TRBJ1-5	TRBV19	TGTGCCAGTAGGCCTCCCGGTCAGCCCCAGCATTTT	CASRPPGQPQHF
TRBD1	NA	TRBJ2-7	TRBV6-1	TGTGCCAGCAGTGTAAAGTTGACAGGGGTATCCTACGAGCAGTACTTC	CASSVKLTGVSYEQYF
NA	NA	TRBJ1-2	TRBV7-8	TGTGCCAGCAGCCTACAGGGTCCTAACTATGGCTACACCTTC	CASSLQGPNYGYTF
NA	NA	TRBJ1-3	TRBV2	TGTGCCAGCCGCCTAGCGGGGGCGAATGGAAACACCATATATTTT	CASRLAGANGNTIYF
TRBD2	NA	TRBJ2-1	TRBV18	TGTGCCAGCTCACCGCGGGGGACTACCTTATACAATGAGCAGTTCTTC	CASSPRGTTLYNEQFF
NA	NA	TRBJ2-1	TRBV10-3	TGTGCCATCAGTGATTCGACAGACCTCCATGAGCAGTTCTTC	CAISDSTDLHEQFF
NA	NA	TRBJ1-3	TRBV7-3	TGTGCCAGCAGCTTATATCAGGGAAACACCATATATTTT	CASSLYQGNTIYF
NA	NA	TRBJ1-1	TRBV5-1	TGCGCCAGCAGCTCGACCCTTAAGAACACTGAAGCTTTCTTT	CASSSTLKNTEAFF
NA	NA	TRBJ1-4	TRBV28	TGTGCCAGCAGTTTATTAGGGGGTACTAATGAAAAACTGTTTTTT	CASSLLGGTNEKLFF
NA	NA	TRBJ1-4	TRBV2	TGTGCCAGCATTTTCCTAGGGGAGGAAAAACTGTTTTTT	CASIFLGEEKLFF
TRBD2	NA	TRBJ2-3	TRBV7-3	TGTGCCAGCAGCTTAGCGGGAGCGGGAGGGCCGGGAGATACGCAGTATTTT	CASSLAGAGGPGDTQYF
NA	NA	TRBJ2-4	TRBV11-2	TGTGCCAGCAGCTACAGCCCCGACAGACTAGCCAAAAACATTCAGTACTTC	CASSYSPDRLAKNIQYF
NA	NA	TRBJ2-7	TRBV7-2	TGTGCCAGCAGCTTAGTAGGACAGAGCTCCTACGAGCAGTACTTC	CASSLVGQSSYEQYF
TRBD1	NA	TRBJ2-5	TRBV5-1	TGCGCCAGCAGCTCCGGGACAGCCCAAGAGACCCAGTACTTC	CASSSGTAQETQYF
NA	once	TRBJ2-5	TRBV9	TGTGCCAGCAGCGGGGAAGCTGGGGAGACCCAGTACTTC	CASSGEAGETQYF
NA	NA	TRBJ1-1	TRBV30	TGTGCCTGGACCGGTTACAGGCTAAGAGCTCCGAACACTGAAGCTTTCTTT	CAWTGYRLRAPNTEAFF
TRBD1	NA	TRBJ1-2	TRBV4-3	TGCGCCAGCAGCCAAGACGGGACAGGGTATGGGGGCTACACCTTC	CASSQDGTGYGGYTF
TRBD2	NA	TRBJ2-7	TRBV5-1	TGCGCCAGCAGCTTGCCTAGCGGGAGAGACGAGCAGTACTTC	CASSLPSGRDEQYF
TRBD1	NA	TRBJ1-1	TRBV29-1	TGCAGCGTGGCCGGGACAGAAGTTGAAGCTTTCTTT	CSVAGTEVEAFF
TRBD1	NA	TRBJ2-6	TRBV27	TGTGCCAGCAGTTTAGGGACAGCCTCTGGGGCCAACGTCCTGACTTTC	CASSLGTASGANVLTF
TRBD1	NA	TRBJ2-7	TRBV6-1	TGTGCCAGCAGGGACAGGCTTGGGGAGCAGTACTTC	CASRDRLGEQYF
NA	NA	TRBJ2-7	TRBV28	TGTGCCAGCAGTTTATGGTCCTCTAACGGGAGCCCCTACGAGCAGTACTTC	CASSLWSSNGSPYEQYF
TRBD1	NA	TRBJ2-3	TRBV15	TGTGCCACCAGCCCCAGGACAGGGGTGGGCGCAGATACGCAGTATTTT	CATSPRTGVGADTQYF
NA	NA	TRBJ2-2	TRBV2	TGTGCCAGCAGTGAAATTTTGCCCCAGGGCGGGGAGCTGTTTTTT	CASSEILPQGGELFF
NA	NA	TRBJ1-6	TRBV5-1	TGCGCCAGCAGCTTGGAAGGGGATGGGAATTCACCCCTCCACTTT	CASSLEGDGNSPLHF
NA	NA	TRBJ1-4	TRBV21-1	TGTGCCGGCTCTAGGGATGAAAAACTGTTTTTT	CAGSRDEKLFF
TRBD2	NA	TRBJ2-1	TRBV28	TGTGCCAGCAGTTTACCTCTAGCGGGAGCCTACAATGAGCAGTTCTTC	CASSLPLAGAYNEQFF
TRBD1	NA	TRBJ2-7	TRBV6-1	TGTGCCAGCAGTGAAGGCGGGACAGGGGGGGACGAGCAGTACTTC	CASSEGGTGGDEQYF
NA	NA	TRBJ2-6	TRBV5-4	TGTGCCAGCAGCTTGGATCCACTTACCCCTGGGGCCAACGTCCTGACTTTC	CASSLDPLTPGANVLTF
NA	once	TRBJ1-6	TRBV7-2	TGTGCCAGCAGCTACCCCGGCGGGGATTCACCCCTCCACTTT	CASSYPGGDSPLHF
NA	NA	TRBJ2-7	TRBV5-1	TGCGCCAGCAGCTTGGCCTTAAACAGGGCCTCCTACGAGCAGTACTTC	CASSLALNRASYEQYF
NA	NA	TRBJ2-1	TRBV28	TGTGCCAGCAAAGGGCAGCCCTACAATGAGCAGTTCTTC	CASKGQPYNEQFF
NA	NA	TRBJ1-2	TRBV29-1	TGCAGCGTTGTAAAGTTAAACTATGGCTACACCTTC	CSVVKLNYGYTF
NA	NA	TRBJ2-5	TRBV7-3	TGTGCCAGCAGCTTAATACCGGGACGACAAGAGACCCAGTACTTC	CASSLIPGRQETQYF
TRBD1	once	TRBJ2-7	TRBV6-6	TGTGCCAGCAGTCAGGGACAGGGCCCCTACGAGCAGTACTTC	CASSQGQGPYEQYF
NA	NA	TRBJ1-5	TRBV4-1	TGCGCCAGCAGCCAACCGGGCCGCAATCAGCCCCAGCATTTT	CASSQPGRNQPQHF
NA	NA	TRBJ2-1	TRBV28	TGTGCCAGCAGCCCTGCCGGACTGCAACTCTCCTACAATGAGCAGTTCTTC	CASSPAGLQLSYNEQFF
NA	NA	TRBJ2-7	TRBV18	TGTGCCAGCTCACCTATGCAGCAGGGTTCCTCCTACGAGCAGTACTTC	CASSPMQQGSSYEQYF
NA	NA	TRBJ2-6	TRBV10-3	TGTGCCATCAGTGCCGCTTCAGGCGGGGCCAACGTCCTGACTTTC	CAISAASGGANVLTF